These 4 T cell receptor beta chains were sequenced from one sample in a study of vaccination effects on CD4 cells after COVID-19. ViraFEST assay sequencing came after antigen-specific CD4+ T cells were expanded with viral peptide pools. Upon completion of around eleven days in culture, CD4+ T cells were isolated. Absence of prior SARS-CoV-2 infection characterized the vaccine recipients, who showed negative nucleocapsid antibodies. The antigens of these receptors remain unknown. Sequencing used immunoSEQ multiplex PCR; TCRdb keeps in-frame clones, though not all of them. Of tens of thousands of clones listed, about 80% are singletons. The sequences come from CD4+ T cells from PBMCs cultured with HCoV-OC43 spike peptides, collected before COVID-19 vaccination. As to subset: HCoV-OC43 spike overlapping peptide pool stimulation. The origin of the receptors is a human donor who received a COVID-19 vaccine.

The chain has TRBV10-3 and TRBJ2-7, with D possibly being TRBD2 (6 bases). Trimming removed 0 bases at V and 8 bases at J, with 17 bases between. Germline V gives CDR1 ENHRY, CDR2 SYGVKD. This CDR3 is 15 amino acids long. CDR3 DNA: TGTGCCATCAGTGAGTCCCAGGGACTGCGTTTGAAGCAGTACTTC. Translation gives CAISESQGLRLKQYF.

This clone showed up just once. V gene TRBV6-2 or TRBV6-3 combines with J gene TRBJ1-2; D possibly corresponds to TRBD1 (5 bases). In germline, CDR1 is MNHEY, CDR2 SVGEGT. V lost 2 bases to trimming and J lost 4 bases, with 5 bases between them. The CDR3 covers 12 residues. CDR3 in DNA: TGTGCCAGCAGTTACGACAGCTATGGCTACACCTTC. Its translation: CASSYDSYGYTF.

This clone came up a few times. V usage is TRBV29-1 and J usage is TRBJ1-2; D is undetermined. Germline V gene sequence: CDR1 SQVTM, CDR2 ANQGSEA. The V gene lost 1 base and the J gene lost 8 bases, with 8 bases spanning the gap. The CDR3 is made up of 11 amino acids. The CDR3 sequence: CSVEAGGGYTF. CDR3 coding DNA: TGCAGCGTTGAAGCGGGTGGCGGCTACACCTTC. Drawing the rest from reference TRBV29-1 and TRBJ1-2, the complete variable domain is SAVISQKPSRDICQRGTSLTIQCQVDSQVTMMFWYRQQPGQSLTLIATANQGSEATYESGFVIDKFPISRPNLTFSTLTVSNMSPEDSSIYLCSVEAGGGYTFGSGTRLTVV.

This chain connects TRBV2 to TRBJ1-1, with D possibly TRBD1 on 5 matching bases. Between the trimmed V and J ends, which lost 1 base and 1 base, there was a span of 7 bases. The CDR3 is made up of 14 amino acids. CDR1 and CDR2 (germline): SNHLY, FYNNEI. CDR3 sequence reads: CASSEGGGNTEAFF. The CDR3 bases are TGTGCCAGCAGTGAAGGGGGGGGGAACACTGAAGCTTTCTTT.